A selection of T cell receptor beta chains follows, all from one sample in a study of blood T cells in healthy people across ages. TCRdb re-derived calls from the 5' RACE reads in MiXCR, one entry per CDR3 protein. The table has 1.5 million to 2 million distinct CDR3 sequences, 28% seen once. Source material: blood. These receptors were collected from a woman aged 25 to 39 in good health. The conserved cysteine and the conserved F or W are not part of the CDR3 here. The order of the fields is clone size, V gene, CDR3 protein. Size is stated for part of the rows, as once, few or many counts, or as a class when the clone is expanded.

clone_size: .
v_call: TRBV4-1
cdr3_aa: ASSPGPSGEKLF

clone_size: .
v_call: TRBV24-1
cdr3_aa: ATSDLPPDRENQPQH

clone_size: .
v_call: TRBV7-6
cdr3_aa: TSSRLAGESYEQY

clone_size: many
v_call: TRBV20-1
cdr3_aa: SARSPPSSYNEQF

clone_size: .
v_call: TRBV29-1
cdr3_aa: SAGPTNTEAF

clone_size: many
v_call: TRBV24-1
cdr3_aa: ATSDSQKPYEQY

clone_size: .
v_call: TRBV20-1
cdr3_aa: STYLDSYQETQY

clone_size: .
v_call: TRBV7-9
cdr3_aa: ASSLTYGNTIY

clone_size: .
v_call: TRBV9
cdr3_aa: ASSERAGEGDEQF

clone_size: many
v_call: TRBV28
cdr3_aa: ASRNQYRGGEQY

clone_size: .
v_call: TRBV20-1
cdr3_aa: SASSDGDSPLH

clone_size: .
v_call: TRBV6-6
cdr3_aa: ASSPPEGSEAF

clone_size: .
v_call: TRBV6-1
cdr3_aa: ASLIGPSLTDTQY

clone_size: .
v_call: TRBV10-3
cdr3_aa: AISERGPPTGELF

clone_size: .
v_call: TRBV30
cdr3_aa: AWTVTQRGEQY

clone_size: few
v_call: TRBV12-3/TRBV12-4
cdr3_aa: ASSLASGGYGYT

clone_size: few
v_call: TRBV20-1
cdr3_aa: SARAGTPPFEQF

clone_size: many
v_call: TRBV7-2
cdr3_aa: ASSRVEGPNGYT

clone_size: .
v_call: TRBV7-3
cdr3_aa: ASRSPGDEQF

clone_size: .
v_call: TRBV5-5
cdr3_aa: ASSLGQIGTGELF

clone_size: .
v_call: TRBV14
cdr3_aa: ASSQGRTRSTDTQY

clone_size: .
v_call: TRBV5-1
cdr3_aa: ASSFGTSTSYNEQF

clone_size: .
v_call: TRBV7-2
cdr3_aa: ASSPEGQIITDTQY

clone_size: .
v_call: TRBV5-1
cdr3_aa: ASSPASGGFYEQY

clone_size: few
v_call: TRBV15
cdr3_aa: ATSRDGGGLGQPQH

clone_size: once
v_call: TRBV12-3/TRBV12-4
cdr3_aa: ASSLLGSGTLYNEQF

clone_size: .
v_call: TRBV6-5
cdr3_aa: ASSYSRGKNTEAF

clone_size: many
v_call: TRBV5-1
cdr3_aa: ASMNTPGTGESRGYT

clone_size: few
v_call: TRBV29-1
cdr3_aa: SVTSGVTTNTQY

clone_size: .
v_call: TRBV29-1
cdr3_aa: SVEDPGAGRVSGQF

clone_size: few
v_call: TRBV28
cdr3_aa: ASSLPQDSGAF

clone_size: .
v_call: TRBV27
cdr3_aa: ASSPPGGRLNTEAF

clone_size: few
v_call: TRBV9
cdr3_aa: ASSVGSRDRVLQPQH

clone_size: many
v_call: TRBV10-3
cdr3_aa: AISGQGADEQY

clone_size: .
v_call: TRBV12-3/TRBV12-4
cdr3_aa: ASRSTGTGLRYT

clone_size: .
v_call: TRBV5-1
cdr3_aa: ASSLAGGTSGYNEQF